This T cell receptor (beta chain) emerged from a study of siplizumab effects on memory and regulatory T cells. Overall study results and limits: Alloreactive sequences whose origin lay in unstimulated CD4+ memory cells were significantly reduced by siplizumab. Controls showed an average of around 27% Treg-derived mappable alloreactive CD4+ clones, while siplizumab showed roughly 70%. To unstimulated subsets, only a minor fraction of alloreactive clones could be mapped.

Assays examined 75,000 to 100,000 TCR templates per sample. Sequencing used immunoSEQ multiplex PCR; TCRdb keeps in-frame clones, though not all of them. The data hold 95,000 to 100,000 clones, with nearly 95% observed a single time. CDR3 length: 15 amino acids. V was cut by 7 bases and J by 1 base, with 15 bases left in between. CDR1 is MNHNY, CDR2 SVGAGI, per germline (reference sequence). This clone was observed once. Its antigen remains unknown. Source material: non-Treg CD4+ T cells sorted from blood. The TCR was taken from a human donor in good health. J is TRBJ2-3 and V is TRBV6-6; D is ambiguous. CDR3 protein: CASTKPLGGTDTQYF. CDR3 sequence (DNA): TGTGCCAGCACAAAACCACTGGGCGGCACAGATACGCAGTATTTT.